This T cell receptor beta chain was obtained from a study of cytomegalovirus exposure and HLA in healthy donors. About the research overall: Unique TCR beta sequences numbering approximately 120 million came from 150 million to 200 million T cells in an earlier analysis. Findings and caveats of the study: Segments of the TCR beta V type were, in most cases, productive about 87% or about 30% of the time in an earlier analysis.

Regarding this clone: Antigen specificity is unknown.

The CDR3 is 13 residues long. Germline values: CDR1 MNHEY, CDR2 SVGAGI. V lost 7 bases, J lost 0 bases, and 8 bases lay in between. The PCR was carried out with 60 Vbeta primers and 13 Jbeta primers. Some clones are missing from TCRdb's copy, which holds only in-frame ones; the method was immunoSEQ multiplex PCR. Of 130,000 to 150,000 clones detected, 68% appear once; the ten largest clones hold roughly 4.7%. This sequence was found in a man aged 55 to 70 in good health and CMV-seronegative. This sequence joins TRBV6-5 and TRBJ2-3; D call uncertain. The sample taken for sequencing was PBMCs. CDR3 sequence: CASISWSTDTQYF. The CDR3, as DNA: TGTGCCAGCATCAGTTGGAGCACAGATACGCAGTATTTT.